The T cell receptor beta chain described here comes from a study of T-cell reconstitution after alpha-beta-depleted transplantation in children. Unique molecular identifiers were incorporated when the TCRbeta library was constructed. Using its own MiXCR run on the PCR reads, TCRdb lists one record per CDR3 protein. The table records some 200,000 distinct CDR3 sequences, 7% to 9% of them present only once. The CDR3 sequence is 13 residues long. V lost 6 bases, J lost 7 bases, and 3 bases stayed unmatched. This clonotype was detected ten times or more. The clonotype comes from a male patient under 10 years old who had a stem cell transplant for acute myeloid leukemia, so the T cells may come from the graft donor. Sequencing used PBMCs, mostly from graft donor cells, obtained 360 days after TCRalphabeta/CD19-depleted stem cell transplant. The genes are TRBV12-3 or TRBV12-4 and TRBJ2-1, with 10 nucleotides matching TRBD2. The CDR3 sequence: CASREGLANEQFF. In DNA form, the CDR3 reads TGTGCCAGCAGAGAGGGACTAGCGAATGAGCAGTTCTTC.